The TCR beta chain described here comes from a study of blood T cell repertoires in COVID-19. About the study: T cells, B-cell-depleted T cells, or PBMCs supplied cDNA or gDNA.

Profiled with immunoSEQ multiplex PCR; TCRdb holds only in-frame clones, not every one. The sample contains some 180,000 clones, roughly 85% of which appear only once. Germline lookup yields CDR1 ENHRY and CDR2 SYGVKD. This CDR3 region has 19 residues. V shed 3 bases and J 8 bases; nucleotides not matched to a gene: 16. The gene calls are TRBV10-3 and TRBJ2-1; 13 bases map to TRBD2. The origin of this receptor is a woman aged 80 or older with acute or convalescent COVID-19. Sequenced input: peripheral blood. DNA of the CDR3: TGTGCCATCAGTGATGAGGGACTAGCGGGATTGGGTGGGAGCGATGAGCAGTTCTTC. Translated: CAISDEGLAGLGGSDEQFF.